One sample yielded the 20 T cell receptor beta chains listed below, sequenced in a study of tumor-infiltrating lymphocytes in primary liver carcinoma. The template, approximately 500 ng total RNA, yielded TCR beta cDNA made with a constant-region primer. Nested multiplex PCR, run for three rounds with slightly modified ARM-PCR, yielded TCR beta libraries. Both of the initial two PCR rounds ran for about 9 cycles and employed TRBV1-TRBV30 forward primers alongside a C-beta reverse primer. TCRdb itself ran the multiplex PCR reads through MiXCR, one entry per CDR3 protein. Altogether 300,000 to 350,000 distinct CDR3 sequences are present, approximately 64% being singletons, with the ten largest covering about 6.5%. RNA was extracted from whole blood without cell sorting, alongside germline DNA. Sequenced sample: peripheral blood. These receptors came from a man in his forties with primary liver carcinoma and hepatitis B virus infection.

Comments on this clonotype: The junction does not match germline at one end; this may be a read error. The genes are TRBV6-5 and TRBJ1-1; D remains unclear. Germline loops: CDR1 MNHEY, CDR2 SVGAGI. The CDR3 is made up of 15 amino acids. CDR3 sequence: CTSSYSTGARTEAFF. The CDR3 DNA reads TGTACCAGCAGTTATTCGACGGGAGCACGGACTGAAGCTTTCTTT.

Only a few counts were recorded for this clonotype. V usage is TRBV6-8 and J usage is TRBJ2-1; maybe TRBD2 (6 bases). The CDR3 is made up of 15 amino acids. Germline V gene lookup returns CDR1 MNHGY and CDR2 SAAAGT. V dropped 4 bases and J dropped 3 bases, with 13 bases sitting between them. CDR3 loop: CASSFAGLVYNEQFF. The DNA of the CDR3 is TGTGCCAGCAGTTTCGCGGGATTAGTCTACAATGAGCAGTTCTTC.

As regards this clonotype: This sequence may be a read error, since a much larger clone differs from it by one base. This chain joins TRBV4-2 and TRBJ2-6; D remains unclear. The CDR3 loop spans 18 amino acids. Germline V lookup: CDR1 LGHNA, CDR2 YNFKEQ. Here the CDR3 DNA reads TGTGCCAGCACCCAAGACCCCTCCAGCATCTCTGGGGCCAACGTCCTGACTTTC. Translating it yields CASTQDPSSISGANVLTF.

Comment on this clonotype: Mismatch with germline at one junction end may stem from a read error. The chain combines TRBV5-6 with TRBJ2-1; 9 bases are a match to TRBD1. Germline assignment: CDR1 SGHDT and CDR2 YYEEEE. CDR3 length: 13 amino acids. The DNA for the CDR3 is TGTACCAGCATCAACAGGGGGCCTGATGAGCAGTTCTTC. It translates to CTSINRGPDEQFF.

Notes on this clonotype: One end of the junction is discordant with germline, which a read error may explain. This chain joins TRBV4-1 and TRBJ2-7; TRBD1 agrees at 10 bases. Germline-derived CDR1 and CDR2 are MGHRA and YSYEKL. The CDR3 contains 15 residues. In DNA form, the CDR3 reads TGCACCAGCAGCCAACCGGGACAGGGGTTTTACGAACAGTACTTC. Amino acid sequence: CTSSQPGQGFYEQYF.

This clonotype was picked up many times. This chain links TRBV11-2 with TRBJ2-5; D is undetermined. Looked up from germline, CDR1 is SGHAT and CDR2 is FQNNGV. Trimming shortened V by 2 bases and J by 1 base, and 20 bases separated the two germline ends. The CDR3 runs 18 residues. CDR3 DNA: TGTGCCAGCAGCTTAAGAATTCCACACACCCTATTCCAAGAGACCCAGTACTTC. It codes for CASSLRIPHTLFQETQYF. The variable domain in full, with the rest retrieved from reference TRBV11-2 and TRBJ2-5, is EAGVAQSPRYKIIEKRQSVAFWCNPISGHATLYWYQQILGQGPKLLIQFQNNGVVDDSQLPKDRFSAERLKGVDSTLKIQPAKLEDSAVYLCASSLRIPHTLFQETQYFGPGTRLLVL.

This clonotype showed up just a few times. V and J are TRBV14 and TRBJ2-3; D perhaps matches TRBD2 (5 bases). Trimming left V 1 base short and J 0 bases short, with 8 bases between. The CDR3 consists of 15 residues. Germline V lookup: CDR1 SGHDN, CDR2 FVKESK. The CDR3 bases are TGTGCCAGCAGCCAAGGGACTTTTAGCACAGATACGCAGTATTTT. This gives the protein CASSQGTFSTDTQYF.

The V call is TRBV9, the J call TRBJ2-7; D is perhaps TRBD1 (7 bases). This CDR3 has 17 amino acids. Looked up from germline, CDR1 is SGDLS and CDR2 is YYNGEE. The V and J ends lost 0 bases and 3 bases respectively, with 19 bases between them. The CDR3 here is CASSVAPRGGGVYEQYF. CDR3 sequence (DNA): TGTGCCAGCAGCGTAGCCCCGAGAGGAGGGGGCGTCTACGAGCAGTACTTC. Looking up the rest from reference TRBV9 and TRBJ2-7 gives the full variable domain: DSGVTQTPKHLITATGQRVTLRCSPRSGDLSVYWYQQSLDQGLQFLIQYYNGEERAKGNILERFSAQQFPDLHSELNLSSLELGDSALYFCASSVAPRGGGVYEQYFGPGTRLTVT.

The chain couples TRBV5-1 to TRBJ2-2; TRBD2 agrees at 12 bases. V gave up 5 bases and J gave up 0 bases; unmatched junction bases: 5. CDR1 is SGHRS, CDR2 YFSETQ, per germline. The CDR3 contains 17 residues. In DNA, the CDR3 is TGCGCCAGCAGTAGCCCTAGCGGGAGGGCGAACACCGGGGAGCTGTTTTTT. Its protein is CASSSPSGRANTGELFF.

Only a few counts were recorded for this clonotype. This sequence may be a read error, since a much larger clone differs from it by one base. This CDR3 is CASRSNRDGDNSPLHF. The CDR3, as DNA: TGTGCCAGCAGGTCAAACAGGGATGGGGATAATTCACCCCTCCACTTT. The chain employs TRBV6-6 and TRBJ1-6, with D possibly TRBD1 on 6 matching bases. Trimming pared 6 bases from V and 5 bases from J, leaving 17 bases between. This CDR3 is built from 16 residues. Looked up from germline, CDR1 is MNHNY and CDR2 is SVGAGI (reference sequence).

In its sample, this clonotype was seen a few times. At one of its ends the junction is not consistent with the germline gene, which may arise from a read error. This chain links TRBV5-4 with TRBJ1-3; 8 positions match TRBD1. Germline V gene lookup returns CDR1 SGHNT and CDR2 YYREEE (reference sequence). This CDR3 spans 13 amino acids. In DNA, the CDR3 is TGTGCTAGCAGCCCTCAGGGGGCTAACACCATATATTTT. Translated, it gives CASSPQGANTIYF.

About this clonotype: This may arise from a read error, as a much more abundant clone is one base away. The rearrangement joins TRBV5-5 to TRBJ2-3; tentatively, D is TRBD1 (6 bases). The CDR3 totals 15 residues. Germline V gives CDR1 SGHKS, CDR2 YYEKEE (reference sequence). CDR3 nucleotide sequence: TGTGCCAGCAGGTTGGCAGGGGCAGGAAGAGATACGCAGTATTTT. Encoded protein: CASRLAGAGRDTQYF.

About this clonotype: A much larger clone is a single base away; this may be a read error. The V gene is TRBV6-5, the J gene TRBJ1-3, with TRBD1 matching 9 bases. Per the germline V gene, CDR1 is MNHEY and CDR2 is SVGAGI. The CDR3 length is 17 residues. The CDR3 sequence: CASSYDRGTISGNSIYF. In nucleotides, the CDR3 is TGTGCCAGCAGTTACGACAGGGGGACGATCTCTGGAAACAGCATATATTTT.

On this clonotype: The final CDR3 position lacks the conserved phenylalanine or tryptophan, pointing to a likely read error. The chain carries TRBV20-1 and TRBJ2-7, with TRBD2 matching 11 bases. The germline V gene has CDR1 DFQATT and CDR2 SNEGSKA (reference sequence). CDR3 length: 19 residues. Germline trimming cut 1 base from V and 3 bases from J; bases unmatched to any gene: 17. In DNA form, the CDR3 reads TGCAGTGCTAGAGCACCGGGACTAGCGGCCGAAGGTTTGGACTACGAGCAGTACCTC. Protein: CSARAPGLAAEGLDYEQYL.

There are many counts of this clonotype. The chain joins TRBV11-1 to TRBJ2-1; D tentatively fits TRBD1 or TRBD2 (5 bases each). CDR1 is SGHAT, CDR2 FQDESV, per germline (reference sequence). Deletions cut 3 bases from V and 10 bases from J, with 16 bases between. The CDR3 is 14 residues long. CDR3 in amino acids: CASSFPSVRGEQFF. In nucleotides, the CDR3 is TGTGCCAGCAGCTTCCCCTCGGTGAGGGGCGAGCAGTTCTTC.

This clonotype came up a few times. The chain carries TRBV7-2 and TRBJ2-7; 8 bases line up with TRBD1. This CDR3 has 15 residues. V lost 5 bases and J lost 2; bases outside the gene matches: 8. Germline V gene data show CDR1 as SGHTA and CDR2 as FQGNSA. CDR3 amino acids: CASSPDGTGAYEQYF. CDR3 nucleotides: TGTGCCAGCAGCCCAGATGGGACAGGAGCCTACGAGCAGTACTTC. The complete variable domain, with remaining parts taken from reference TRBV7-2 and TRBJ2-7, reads GAGVSQSPSNKVTEKGKDVELRCDPISGHTALYWYRQSLGQGLEFLIYFQGNSAPDKSGLPSDRFSAERTGGSVSTLTIQRTQQEDSAVYLCASSPDGTGAYEQYFGPGTRLTVT.

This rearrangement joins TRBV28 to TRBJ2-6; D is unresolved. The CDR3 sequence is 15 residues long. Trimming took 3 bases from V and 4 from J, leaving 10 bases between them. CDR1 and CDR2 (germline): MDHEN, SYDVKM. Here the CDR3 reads CASSLQVGGANVLTF. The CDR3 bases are TGTGCCAGCAGTTTGCAGGTCGGCGGGGCCAACGTCCTGACTTTC.

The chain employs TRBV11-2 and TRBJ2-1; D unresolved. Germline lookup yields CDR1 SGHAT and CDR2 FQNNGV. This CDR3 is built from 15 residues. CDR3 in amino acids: CGSSLSLTSYNEQFF. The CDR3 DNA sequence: TGTGGTAGCAGCCTTAGCCTGACTTCCTACAATGAGCAGTTCTTC.

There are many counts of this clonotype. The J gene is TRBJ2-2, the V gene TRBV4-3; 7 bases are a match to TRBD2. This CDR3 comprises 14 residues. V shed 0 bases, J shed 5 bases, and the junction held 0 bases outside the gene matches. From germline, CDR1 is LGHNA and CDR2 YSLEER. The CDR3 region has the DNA TGCGCCAGCAGCCAAGAGGGGGGGACCGGGGAGCTGTTTTTT. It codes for CASSQEGGTGELFF.

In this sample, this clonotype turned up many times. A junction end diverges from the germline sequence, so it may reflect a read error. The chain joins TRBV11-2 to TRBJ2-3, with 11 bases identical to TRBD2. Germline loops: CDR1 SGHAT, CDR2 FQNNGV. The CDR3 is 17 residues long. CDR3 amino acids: CAGSLKRTSGSTDTQYF. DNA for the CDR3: TGTGCCGGCAGCTTAAAAAGGACTAGCGGGAGCACAGATACGCAGTATTTT.